The sequence of this TCR beta chain was determined in a study of blood T cells in healthy people across ages. Drawn from each donor were around 10 milliliters of peripheral blood. With 7 bases removed from V and 2 bases from J, the gap between germline ends came to 13 bases. Germline V CDR1 and CDR2: MNHNY, SVGAGI (reference sequence). The CDR3 is 14 residues long. PCR was performed a second time for about 7 to 12 cycles using a sample-barcoded 5' primer and a J-beta primer mix. Tags on each cDNA molecule came from a template-switch adaptor with 12 random nucleotides. TCRdb independently ran MiXCR on the 5' RACE reads; one entry per CDR3 protein. The sample lists fewer than 2 million distinct CDR3 sequences, roughly 43% occurring once. The study's findings and limits: Long-lived donors carried more naive CD4+ cells and greater diversity than aged donors. Per million T cells, TCR beta diversity dropped roughly linearly as age increased.

As for this clonotype: Its target is not known.

The sequence was collected from a human donor in good health. The rearrangement joins TRBV6-6 to TRBJ2-3, with D perhaps assigned TRBD1 or TRBD2 (6 bases each). The sequencing sample was made of blood. This CDR3 is CASKRGAPTDTQYF. The CDR3 DNA sequence: TGTGCCAGCAAAAGGGGGGCCCCCACAGATACGCAGTATTTT.